This T cell receptor (beta chain) was identified in a study of blood T cells in healthy people across ages. Study-level background: For every two T cells, template switching captured about one barcoded beta molecule.

Peripheral blood from each donor was collected in a volume of 9.5 to 10 milliliters. Total RNA, at least 6 micrograms per sample, was extracted from PBMCs. Together with a sample-barcoded 5' primer, a J-beta primer mix was included in a second PCR lasting about 6 to 11 cycles. TCRdb recomputed calls from the 5' RACE reads with MiXCR, one row per CDR3 protein. The sample shows 1.5 million or so distinct CDR3 sequences, approximately 43% of them seen only once. Germline CDR1 and CDR2: SEHNR and FQNEAQ (reference sequence). This CDR3 is built from 16 residues. V was clipped by 4 bases and J by 2 bases; unmatched bases: 8. As to this clonotype: What it binds is not known.

Broader study findings: Aged donors had fewer naive CD4+ cells and lower diversity than long-lived donors.

V gene TRBV7-9 combines with J gene TRBJ2-3; 8 bases map to TRBD1. This TCR came from a woman younger than 30 in good health. The sample was blood. CDR3 nucleotides: TGTGCCAGCAGCTCGGTGACAGGGGCCCACACAGATACGCAGTATTTT. It encodes CASSSVTGAHTDTQYF.